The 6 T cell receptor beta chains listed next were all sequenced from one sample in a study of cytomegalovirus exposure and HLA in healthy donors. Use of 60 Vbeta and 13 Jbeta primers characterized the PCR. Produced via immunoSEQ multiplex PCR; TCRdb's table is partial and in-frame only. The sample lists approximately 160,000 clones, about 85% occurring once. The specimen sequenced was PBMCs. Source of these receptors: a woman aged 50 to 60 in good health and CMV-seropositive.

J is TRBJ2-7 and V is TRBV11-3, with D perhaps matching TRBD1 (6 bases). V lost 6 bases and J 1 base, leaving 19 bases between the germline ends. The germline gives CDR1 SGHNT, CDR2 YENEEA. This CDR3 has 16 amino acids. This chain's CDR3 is CASSYRTEWSSYEQYF. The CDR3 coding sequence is TGTGCCAGCAGTTACCGGACAGAATGGTCGTCCTACGAGCAGTACTTC. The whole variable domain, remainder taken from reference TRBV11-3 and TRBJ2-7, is EAGVVQSPRYKIIEKKQPVAFWCNPISGHNTLYWYLQNLGQGPELLIRYENEEAVDDSQLPKDRFSAERLKGVDSTLKIQPAELGDSAVYLCASSYRTEWSSYEQYFGPGTRLTVT.

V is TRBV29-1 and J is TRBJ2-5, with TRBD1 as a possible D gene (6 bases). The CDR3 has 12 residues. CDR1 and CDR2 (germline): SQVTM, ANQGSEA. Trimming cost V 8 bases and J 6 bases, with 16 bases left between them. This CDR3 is CSSVDRLQTQYF. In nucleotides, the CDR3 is TGCAGCTCTGTCGACAGGCTGCAGACCCAGTACTTC.

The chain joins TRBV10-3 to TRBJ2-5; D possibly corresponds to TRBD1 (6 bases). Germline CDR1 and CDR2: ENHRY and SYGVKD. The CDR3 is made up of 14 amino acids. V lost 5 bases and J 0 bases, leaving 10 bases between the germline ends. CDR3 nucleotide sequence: TGTGCCATCAGTTACACAGGGAACCAAGAGACCCAGTACTTC. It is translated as CAISYTGNQETQYF.

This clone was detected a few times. Here the CDR3 DNA reads TGTGCCAGCAGCTTAGTGGCAGGGGGCATATCGGATACGCAGTATTTT. It yields the protein CASSLVAGGISDTQYF. V usage is TRBV7-2 and J usage is TRBJ2-3; TRBD1 agrees at 8 bases. The CDR3 contains 16 residues. CDR1 is SGHTA and CDR2 is FQGNSA in the germline V gene. V gave up 1 base and J gave up 6 bases; unmatched junction bases: 9.

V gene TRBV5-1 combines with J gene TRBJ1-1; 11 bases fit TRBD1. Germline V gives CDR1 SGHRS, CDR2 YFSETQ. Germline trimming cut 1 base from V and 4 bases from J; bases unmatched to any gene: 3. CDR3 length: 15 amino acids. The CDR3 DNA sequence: TGCGCCAGCAGCTTGTCCGGGACAGGGGGCACTGAAGCTTTCTTT. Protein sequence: CASSLSGTGGTEAFF.

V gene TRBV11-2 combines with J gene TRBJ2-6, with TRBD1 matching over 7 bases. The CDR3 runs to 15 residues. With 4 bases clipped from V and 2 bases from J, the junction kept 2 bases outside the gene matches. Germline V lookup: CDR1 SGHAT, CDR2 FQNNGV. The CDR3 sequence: CASSSTGAGANVLTF. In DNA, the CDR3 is TGTGCCAGCAGCTCCACAGGGGCTGGGGCCAACGTCCTGACTTTC.